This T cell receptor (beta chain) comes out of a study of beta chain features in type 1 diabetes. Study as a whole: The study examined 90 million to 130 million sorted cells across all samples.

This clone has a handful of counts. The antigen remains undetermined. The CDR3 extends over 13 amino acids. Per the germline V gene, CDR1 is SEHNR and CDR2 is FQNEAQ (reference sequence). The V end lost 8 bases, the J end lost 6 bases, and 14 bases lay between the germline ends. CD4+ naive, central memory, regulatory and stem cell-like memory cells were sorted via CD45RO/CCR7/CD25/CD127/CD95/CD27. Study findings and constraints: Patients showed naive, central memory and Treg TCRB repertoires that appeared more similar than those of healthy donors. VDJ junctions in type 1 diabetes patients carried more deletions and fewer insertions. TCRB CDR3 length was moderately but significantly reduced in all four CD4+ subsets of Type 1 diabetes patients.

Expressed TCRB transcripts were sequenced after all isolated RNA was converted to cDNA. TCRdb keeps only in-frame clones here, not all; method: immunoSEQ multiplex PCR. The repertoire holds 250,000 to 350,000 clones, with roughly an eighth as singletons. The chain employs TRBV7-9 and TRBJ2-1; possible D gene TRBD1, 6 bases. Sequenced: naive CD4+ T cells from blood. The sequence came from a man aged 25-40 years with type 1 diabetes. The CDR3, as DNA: TGTGCCAGCGGGGGCGGCGGGCTCAATGAGCAGTTCTTC. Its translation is CASGGGGLNEQFF.